This entry describes one T cell receptor beta chain. Antigen: not known. The data derive from a study of cytomegalovirus exposure and HLA in healthy donors. General study points: Analyzed later, most CMV-associated TCR beta chains appeared HLA-restricted.

Germline V CDR1 and CDR2: SGHRS, YFSETQ. The CDR3 is 15 amino acids. Trimming removed 4 bases at V and 2 bases at J, with 14 bases between. PCR involved 60 Vbeta and 13 Jbeta primers. Only in-frame clones appear in the TCRdb table, and some are missing; sequencing was by immunoSEQ multiplex PCR. The sample shows around 190,000 clones, about 83% of them seen only once. V is TRBV5-1 and J is TRBJ2-3; possible D gene TRBD2, 5 bases. This clonotype was obtained from a man aged 35 to 55 in good health and CMV-seropositive. Material: PBMCs. The CDR3 protein is CASSGLPGNTDTQYF. DNA of the CDR3: TGCGCCAGCAGCGGGCTACCCGGGAACACAGATACGCAGTATTTT.